There are a few counts of the clone carrying this TCR beta chain. The antigen remains undetermined. This sample was taken from a study of T cell repertoires in cytomegalovirus infection. Study context: Matching HLA type, along with CMV infection, was indicated by public TCR beta signatures. Whole-study results and caveats: Individuals carrying CMV plus the relevant HLA were identified by cumulative frequency of public TCR beta families. Ex vivo responses were dominated by HLA-C-restricted CMV-specific TCR beta clonotypes.

From the reads, TCRdb called clonotypes with MiXCR, one entry per CDR3 protein. The data contain some 700,000 distinct CDR3 sequences, approximately 34% of them seen just once; the ten biggest clones take up under 3.5%. Germline CDR1 is SQVTM and CDR2 is ANQGSEA. The V gene lost 8 bases and the J gene lost 0 bases, with 13 bases spanning the gap. This CDR3 is built from 14 residues. The chain combines TRBV29-1 with TRBJ2-2, with TRBD2 as a possible D gene (6 bases). Sequencing input: PBMCs. The clonotype was recovered from a human donor in good health (CMV status not recorded). Some clones in this sample may be carry-over from other donors' samples. For the CDR3, the DNA is TGCAGCTCCCTCTCGGGGGCGAACACCGGGGAGCTGTTTTTT. Amino acid sequence: CSSLSGANTGELFF.